A selection of T cell receptor beta chains follows, all from one sample in a study of cytomegalovirus exposure and HLA in healthy donors. The table came from immunoSEQ multiplex PCR; TCRdb's copy has only in-frame clones and leaves some out. The table lists around 150,000 clones, roughly 83% of them singletons. The sample was PBMCs. These receptors all stem from a man younger than 45 in good health and CMV-seropositive. CDR3s leave out the opening cysteine and the closing phenylalanine or tryptophan. Fields, in order: J gene, CDR3 length, V gene, CDR3 protein.

>TRBJ1-5|12|TRBV6-6
ASSRLQGKQPQH
>TRBJ2-1|13|TRBV11-2
ASSLSLGPYNEQF
>TRBJ2-5|14|TRBV5-1
ASSLGGQGAQETQY
>TRBJ2-1|16|TRBV14
ASSQPRDSGGILNEQF
>TRBJ2-1|9|TRBV19
ASNLGWEQF
>TRBJ1-2|14|TRBV28
ASGTDLRQGRDGYT
>TRBJ2-3|11|TRBV7-2
ASSRQGVDTQY
>TRBJ2-3|13|TRBV2
ASAPLAGLTDTQY
>TRBJ2-7|11|TRBV6-4
ASSATGNGEQY
>TRBJ2-2|14|TRBV7-3
ASSLESSVNTGELF
>TRBJ2-1|12|TRBV6-6
ASSLEREDNEQF
>TRBJ1-5|12|TRBV27
ASSLGQGNQPQH
>TRBJ1-1|10|TRBV29-1
SVDAGGTEAF
>TRBJ1-1|12|TRBV30
AWSGRDRYTEAF
>TRBJ1-1|11|TRBV6-5
ASNGQENTEAF
>TRBJ1-3|13|TRBV5-1
ASSLAQGSGNTIY